The source of this TCR beta chain is a study of identical twins. Regarding the study as a whole: Excess sharing by twins proved weaker in beta out-of-frame sequences.

A note on this clonotype: Its antigen is as yet unknown.

Each cDNA held unique molecular identifiers, and template switching gave it a universal primer site. MiXCR, run by TCRdb on the 5' RACE reads, gives a single entry per CDR3 protein. The data show some 690,000 distinct CDR3 sequences, roughly 20% seen once. The CDR3 is made up of 14 amino acids. Germline V gene lookup returns CDR1 SGHVS and CDR2 FNYEAQ. V was pared by 10 bases and J by 2 bases, with 15 bases between. These data also featured in a second study, about T cells expressing NK-cell markers.

The specimen sequenced was PBMCs. The sequence derives from a woman between 18 and 30 years old in good health. The chain combines TRBV7-6 with TRBJ1-5, with D unclear. CDR3 DNA: TGTGCCACCAATGGGTTTAAGCGCAATCAGCCCCAGCATTTT. Its protein product is CATNGFKRNQPQHF.